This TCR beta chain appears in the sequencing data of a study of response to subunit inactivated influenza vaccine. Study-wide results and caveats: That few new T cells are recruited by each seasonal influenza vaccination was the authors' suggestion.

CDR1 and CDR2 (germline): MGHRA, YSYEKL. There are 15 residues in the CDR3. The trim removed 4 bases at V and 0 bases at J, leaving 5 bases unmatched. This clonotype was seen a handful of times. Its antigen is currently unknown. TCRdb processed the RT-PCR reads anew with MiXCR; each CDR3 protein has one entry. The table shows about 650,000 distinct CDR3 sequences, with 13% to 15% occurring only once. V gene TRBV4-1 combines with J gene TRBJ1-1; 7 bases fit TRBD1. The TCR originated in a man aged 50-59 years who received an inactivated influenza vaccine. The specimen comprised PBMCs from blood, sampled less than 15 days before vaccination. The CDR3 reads CASSPPGQVNTEAFF. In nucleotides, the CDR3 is TGCGCCAGCAGCCCCCCCGGACAGGTGAACACTGAAGCTTTCTTT.